The clone carrying this T cell receptor beta chain was counted only a few times. Its target is not known. The source of the sample is a study of T cells after yellow fever vaccination. Study-level results: Post-booster repertoires contained most primary-vaccination clones again (almost 97% CD4, about 90% CD8).

Via MiXCR, TCRdb re-called the 5' RACE reads, giving one row per CDR3 protein. The sample contains under 400,000 distinct CDR3 sequences, around a tenth of which appear only once. Germline CDR1 is SGHTA and CDR2 is FQGNSA. The CDR3 runs 15 residues. V trimming: 5 bases; J trimming: 4 bases; junction bases outside the gene matches: 10. The sequencing here drew on PBMCs, taken on the day of the first yellow fever vaccination. The genes are TRBV7-2 and TRBJ2-5, with TRBD2 matching 7 bases. This clonotype originated in a man aged 18 to 35 who received the YFV17D yellow fever vaccine. CDR3 amino acids: CASSARTSSGETQYF. The CDR3 region has the DNA TGTGCCAGCAGCGCAAGGACTAGTTCCGGAGAGACCCAGTACTTC.